The clone carrying this T cell receptor beta chain was observed once. The CDR3 consists of 14 residues. CDR1 is SNHLY and CDR2 is FYNNEI in the germline V gene. After removal of 2 bases from V and 3 bases from J, the junction contained 2 bases not matched to a gene. This specimen belongs to a study of OX40 agonist ivuxolimab in advanced cancers. Data came from immunoSEQ multiplex PCR; TCRdb stores just in-frame clones and leaves some out. The sample carries under 80,000 clones, roughly 91% recorded once. V and J are TRBV2 and TRBJ2-5, with 8 bases identical to TRBD1. The receptor was derived from an adult with an advanced solid tumor such as melanoma, head and neck, liver or kidney cancer. Sequenced here: CD4+ or CD8+ T cells sorted from blood, sampled in a trial of the OX40 agonist ivuxolimab. Here the CDR3 reads CASSERTGKETQYF. Written as DNA, the CDR3 is TGTGCCAGCAGTGAACGGACAGGGAAAGAGACCCAGTACTTC.